The 18 T cell receptor beta chains reported below all come from one sample, sequenced in a study of T-cell memory formation after mild COVID-19. TCRdb reprocessed the 5' RACE reads with MiXCR, giving one entry per CDR3 protein. The repertoire includes about 310,000 distinct CDR3 sequences, approximately 20% of them detected once, and 21% sits in the top ten. The sample comprised PBMCs or a T cell subset sorted from them (not recorded which). These receptors were taken from a man between 18 and 35 years old who had mild COVID-19 (a few samples of this study predate the infection). Cell type and time point are not known.

The sample holds a few counts of this clonotype. The chain is built from TRBV20-1 and TRBJ1-1; D gene unclear. Germline V lookup: CDR1 DFQATT, CDR2 SNEGSKA (reference sequence). Trimming cost V 3 bases and J 3 bases, with 11 bases left between them. The CDR3 spans 13 residues. The CDR3 region is CSASTMPDTEAFF. CDR3 coding DNA: TGCAGTGCTAGCACCATGCCGGACACTGAAGCTTTCTTT.

The rearrangement links TRBV28 to TRBJ2-6; D is perhaps TRBD2 (5 bases). V lost 4 bases and J lost 4, with 11 bases in between. Germline CDR1 MDHEN, CDR2 SYDVKM. This CDR3 contains 15 residues. CDR3 DNA sequence: TGTGCCAGCAGTTCCGGAGGTGCCGGGGCCAACGTCCTGACTTTC. Protein sequence: CASSSGGAGANVLTF.

The rearrangement links TRBV18 to TRBJ1-5; D is possibly TRBD1 (5 bases). Looked up from germline, CDR1 is KGHSH and CDR2 is LQKENI. Trimming left V 6 bases short and J 0 bases short, with 9 bases between. This CDR3 region has 14 residues. The CDR3 here is CASSPGFSNQPQHF. CDR3 nucleotide sequence: TGTGCCAGCTCTCCAGGGTTTAGCAATCAGCCCCAGCATTTT.

V is TRBV12-3 or TRBV12-4 and J is TRBJ2-1; 8 bases are a match to TRBD2. The CDR3 is 13 amino acids. J lost 7 bases, V lost 7 bases, and 6 bases had no gene match. The CDR3 nucleotides read TGTGCCAGCATAAGTGGCGGGGGGAATGAGCAGTTCTTC. Amino acid sequence: CASISGGGNEQFF.

This clonotype was recorded a few times. The chain joins TRBV6-5 to TRBJ2-7; maybe TRBD1 (6 bases). Germline V CDR1 and CDR2: MNHEY, SVGAGI. There are 18 residues in the CDR3. Trimming took 2 bases from V and 2 from J, leaving 22 bases between them. CDR3 region: CASSYIGRGRPKTYEQYF. The CDR3 nucleotides are TGTGCCAGCAGTTACATAGGCAGGGGACGACCAAAAACCTACGAGCAGTACTTC.

This chain links TRBV5-1 with TRBJ1-1; D perhaps matches TRBD1 (5 bases). The CDR3 covers 17 residues. Germline loops: CDR1 SGHRS, CDR2 YFSETQ. Trimming left V 1 base short and J 1 base short, with 17 bases between. CDR3: CASSLSGRAGGNTEAFF. The CDR3 bases are TGCGCCAGCAGCTTGTCAGGCAGGGCTGGCGGGAACACTGAAGCTTTCTTT.

Ten or more counts support this clonotype. V is TRBV5-1 and J is TRBJ1-2; TRBD1 matches 8 bases. The germline V gene encodes CDR1 SGHRS and CDR2 YFSETQ. V shed 2 bases, J shed 6 bases, and the junction held 3 bases outside the gene matches. There are 13 residues in the CDR3. CDR3 protein: CASSFPTGDGYTF. DNA for the CDR3: TGCGCCAGCAGCTTTCCGACAGGGGATGGCTACACCTTC. The whole variable domain, remainder taken from reference TRBV5-1 and TRBJ1-2, is KAGVTQTPRYLIKTRGQQVTLSCSPISGHRSVSWYQQTPGQGLQFLFEYFSETQRNKGNFPGRFSGRQFSNSRSEMNVSTLELGDSALYLCASSFPTGDGYTFGSGTRLTVV.

The chain joins TRBV7-9 to TRBJ1-2; D is uncertain. The ends were cut back, 5 bases at V and 7 bases at J, with 20 bases in the middle. CDR1 SEHNR and CDR2 FQNEAQ come from the germline V gene (reference sequence). There are 15 residues in the CDR3. The DNA for the CDR3 is TGTGCCAGCAGCATTATAGGGAGGCCAAATAGTGGCTACACCTTC. Translating it yields CASSIIGRPNSGYTF.

This clonotype has more than one count but fewer than ten. The chain carries TRBV7-2 and TRBJ1-2; D is uncertain. Between the trimmed V and J ends, which lost 3 bases and 11 bases, there was a span of 19 bases. CDR1 is SGHTA, CDR2 FQGNSA, per germline. CDR3 length: 14 residues. In DNA form, the CDR3 reads TGTGCCAGCAGCTTTTCTAGGGTGGGGTGGGGATACACCTTC. As protein: CASSFSRVGWGYTF.

This clonotype occurred a few times. This chain connects TRBV5-1 to TRBJ1-5; the D gene is possibly TRBD1 (5 bases). Trimming removed 4 bases at V and 1 base at J, with 9 bases between. This CDR3 has 14 residues. Germline CDR1 is SGHRS and CDR2 is YFSETQ. CDR3 loop: CASSDGGSNQPQHF. CDR3 bases: TGCGCCAGCAGCGATGGGGGAAGCAATCAGCCCCAGCATTTT.

The chain uses TRBV4-3 and TRBJ2-3; 8 nucleotides line up with TRBD1. Germline V gene sequence: CDR1 LGHNA, CDR2 YSLEER. The V gene end was trimmed by 0 bases and the J gene end by 6 bases; junction bases not matched to a gene: 8. The CDR3 runs 16 residues. The CDR3 DNA is TGCGCCAGCAGCCAAGATTCAGGGGGCCACCGTGATACGCAGTATTTT. Protein: CASSQDSGGHRDTQYF.

The rearrangement uses TRBV7-8 and TRBJ1-2, with TRBD1 matching 7 bases. Trimming removed 4 bases from V and 8 bases from J; junction bases left unmatched: 13. CDR3 length: 15 amino acids. Germline CDR1 SGHVS, CDR2 FQNEAQ. CDR3 residues: CASSWTRTGLWGYTF. CDR3 in DNA: TGTGCCAGCAGCTGGACCAGGACAGGCTTGTGGGGCTACACCTTC.

There are a few counts of this clonotype. This chain links TRBV5-1 with TRBJ2-5, with 10 bases aligning to TRBD1. V lost 2 bases to trimming and J lost 6 bases; unmatched junction nucleotides: 10. CDR3 length: 16 amino acids. Germline V gene sequence: CDR1 SGHRS, CDR2 YFSETQ. This chain's CDR3 is CASSFTPTGGMKTQYF. CDR3 nucleotides: TGCGCCAGCAGCTTTACTCCGACAGGGGGCATGAAGACCCAGTACTTC.

The chain has TRBV20-1 and TRBJ1-2; tentatively, D is TRBD1 (5 bases). CDR1 is DFQATT, CDR2 SNEGSKA, per germline (reference sequence). There are 14 residues in the CDR3. The V and J ends lost 5 bases and 8 bases respectively, with 21 bases between them. The CDR3 DNA reads as TGCAGTGCTGGGGGGGACGGTGGGGTGAAAGGCTACACCTTC. Translating gives CSAGGDGGVKGYTF.

This clonotype was counted between two and nine times. The chain is built from TRBV11-2 and TRBJ1-4; D uncertain. This CDR3 is built from 12 residues. Trimming left V 1 base short and J 16 bases short, with 13 bases between. The V gene's germline CDR1 is SGHAT and CDR2 FQNNGV. CDR3 in amino acids: CASSLVRVKKFF. CDR3 DNA sequence: TGTGCCAGCAGCTTAGTACGAGTCAAGAAGTTTTTT.

This clonotype appeared many times. The genes are TRBV28 and TRBJ2-5; TRBD1 aligns across 7 bases. The CDR3 has 11 amino acids. CDR1 and CDR2 from the germline V gene are MDHEN and SYDVKM. Trimming removed 5 bases from V and 13 bases from J; junction bases left unmatched: 7. CDR3 coding DNA: TGTGCCAGCAGTCACCCGACAGGGTCGTACTTC. Amino acids: CASSHPTGSYF.

This clonotype was recorded at least ten times. V is TRBV15 and J is TRBJ1-2, with D unresolved. The CDR3 runs 14 residues. The V end was cut by 4 bases, the J end by 7 bases, with 16 bases between. Germline CDR1 LNHNV, CDR2 YYDKDF (reference sequence). CDR3 DNA sequence: TGTGCCACCAGCATGATCGGGGTTATAGGTGGCTACACCTTC. Residues: CATSMIGVIGGYTF.

The genes are TRBV7-2 and TRBJ1-5; TRBD1 is a possible D gene (5 bases). V lost 1 base and J 0 bases, leaving 13 bases between the germline ends. This CDR3 region has 17 residues. The germline V gene encodes CDR1 SGHTA and CDR2 FQGNSA. The chain's CDR3 is CASSLGQGDGSNQPQHF. The CDR3 DNA reads TGTGCCAGCAGCTTAGGTCAGGGCGATGGTAGCAATCAGCCCCAGCATTTT.